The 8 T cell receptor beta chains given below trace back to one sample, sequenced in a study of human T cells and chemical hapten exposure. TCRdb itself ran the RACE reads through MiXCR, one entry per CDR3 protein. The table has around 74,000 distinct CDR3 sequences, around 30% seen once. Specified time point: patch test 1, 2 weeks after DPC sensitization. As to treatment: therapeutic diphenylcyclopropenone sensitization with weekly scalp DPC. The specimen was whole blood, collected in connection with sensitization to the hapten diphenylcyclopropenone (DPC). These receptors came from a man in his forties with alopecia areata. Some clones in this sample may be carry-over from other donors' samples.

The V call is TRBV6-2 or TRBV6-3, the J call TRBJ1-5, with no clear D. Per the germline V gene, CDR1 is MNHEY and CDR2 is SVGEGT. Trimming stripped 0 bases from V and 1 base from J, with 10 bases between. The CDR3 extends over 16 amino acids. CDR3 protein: CASSYSRSDSNQPQHF. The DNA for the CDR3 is TGTGCCAGCAGTTACTCTCGGTCGGACAGCAATCAGCCCCAGCATTTT.

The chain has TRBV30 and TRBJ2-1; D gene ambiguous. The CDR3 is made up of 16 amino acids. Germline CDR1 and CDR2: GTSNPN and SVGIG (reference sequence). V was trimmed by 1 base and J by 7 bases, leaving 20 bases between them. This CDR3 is CAWSAFLSVVGNEQFF. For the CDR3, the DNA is TGTGCCTGGAGTGCGTTTCTGTCGGTAGTGGGAAATGAGCAGTTCTTC.

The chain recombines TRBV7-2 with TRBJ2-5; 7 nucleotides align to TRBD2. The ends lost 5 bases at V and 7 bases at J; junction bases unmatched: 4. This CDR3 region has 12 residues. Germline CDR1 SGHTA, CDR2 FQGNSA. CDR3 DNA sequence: TGTGCCAGCAGCCCCCCGGGGGGGACCCAGTACTTC. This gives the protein CASSPPGGTQYF.

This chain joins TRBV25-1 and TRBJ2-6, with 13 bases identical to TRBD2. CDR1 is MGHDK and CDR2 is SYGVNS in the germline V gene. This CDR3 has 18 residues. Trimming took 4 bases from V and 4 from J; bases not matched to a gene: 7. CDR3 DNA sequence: TGTGCCAGCAGTGGCCTAGGACTAGCGGGAGCCGGGGCCAACGTCCTGACTTTC. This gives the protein CASSGLGLAGAGANVLTF.

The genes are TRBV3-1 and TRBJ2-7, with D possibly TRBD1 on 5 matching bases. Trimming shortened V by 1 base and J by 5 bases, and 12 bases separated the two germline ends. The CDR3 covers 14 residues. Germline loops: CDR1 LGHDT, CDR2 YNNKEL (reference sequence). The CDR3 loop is CASSQVRGLDEQYF. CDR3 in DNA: TGTGCCAGCAGCCAAGTAAGGGGCCTGGACGAGCAGTACTTC.

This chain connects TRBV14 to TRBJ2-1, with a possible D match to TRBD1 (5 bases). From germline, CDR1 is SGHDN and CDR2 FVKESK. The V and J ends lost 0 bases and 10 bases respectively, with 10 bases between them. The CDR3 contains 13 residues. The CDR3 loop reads CASSQDLRQEQFF. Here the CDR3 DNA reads TGTGCCAGCAGCCAAGATCTGCGACAGGAGCAGTTCTTC.

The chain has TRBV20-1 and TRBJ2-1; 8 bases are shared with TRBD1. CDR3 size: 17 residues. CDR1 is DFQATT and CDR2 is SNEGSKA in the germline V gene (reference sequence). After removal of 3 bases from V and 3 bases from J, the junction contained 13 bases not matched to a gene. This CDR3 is CSARREPGQGVYNEQFF. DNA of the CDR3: TGCAGTGCTAGGAGGGAGCCTGGACAGGGAGTCTACAATGAGCAGTTCTTC.

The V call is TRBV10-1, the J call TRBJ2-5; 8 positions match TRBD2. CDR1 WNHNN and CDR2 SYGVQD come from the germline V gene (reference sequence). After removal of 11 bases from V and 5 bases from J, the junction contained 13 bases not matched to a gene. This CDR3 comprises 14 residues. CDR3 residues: CAARGREGRETQYF. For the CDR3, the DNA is TGCGCCGCCCGAGGTCGGGAGGGCCGGGAGACCCAGTACTTC.